This TCR beta chain was recorded in a study of human T cells and chemical hapten exposure. The CDR3 covers 17 residues. The junction had 10 bases not matched to a gene; V was cut back by 3 bases and J by 1 base. Germline CDR1 DFQATT, CDR2 SNEGSKA (reference sequence). Study-wide results and limits: DPC sensitization did not alter TCRs above 1 in 1000 frequency. In the PT1 data, expanded TCR counts showed a positive correlation with patch test score.

Remarks on this clonotype: Its antigen is currently unknown.

TCRdb reprocessed the RACE reads with MiXCR, giving one entry per CDR3 protein. Of 75,000 to 90,000 distinct CDR3 sequences listed, under 14% are singletons. This sample's time point: patch test 3, about 24 weeks after DPC sensitization. Treatment here: therapeutic diphenylcyclopropenone sensitization with weekly scalp DPC. Ahead of each patch test application, blood was drawn. The sequence derives from a woman between 50 and 59 years old with alopecia areata. Some clones in this sample may be carry-over from other donors' samples. The specimen comprised whole blood, sampled in connection with sensitization to the hapten diphenylcyclopropenone (DPC). V and J are TRBV20-1 and TRBJ2-2; 8 positions match TRBD2. In DNA, the CDR3 is TGCAGTGCTAGTGATCCCACTAGCGGAGTGAACACCGGGGAGCTGTTTTTT. Translation gives CSASDPTSGVNTGELFF.